This T cell receptor beta chain originates from a study of shared clonotypes between healthy human individuals. Clones were sequenced by immunoSEQ multiplex PCR, and TCRdb holds only the in-frame ones, with some missing. This table holds around 1,000,000 clones, 60% to 85% found once. This CDR3 spans 12 amino acids. The chain recombines TRBV21-1 with TRBJ2-7; TRBD2 was called by the table and not checked on the DNA. TRBV21-1 is a listed pseudogene. Sequenced sample: memory CD4+ T cells from PBMCs. Regarding subset: CD45RA-negative fraction. The clonotype comes from a man aged 18 to 29 in good health. Some clones in this sample may be carry-over from other donors' samples. Written as DNA, the CDR3 is TGTGCCAGCCCCGGGGAAGAGGACGAGCAGTACTTC. This codes for CASPGEEDEQYF.